The clone carrying this T cell receptor beta chain was observed at least ten times. A marrow graft followed busulfan-fludarabine conditioning, with cyclophosphamide on days +3 and +4. These data belong to a study of T cells after posttransplantation cyclophosphamide. The table came from immunoSEQ multiplex PCR; TCRdb's copy has only in-frame clones and leaves some out. The data show approximately 40,000 clones, around 80% seen once. This CDR3 contains 13 residues. Per the germline V gene, CDR1 is MNHNS and CDR2 is SASEGT. Trimming took 10 bases from V and 3 from J; bases not matched to a gene: 9. The rearrangement joins TRBV6-1 to TRBJ2-7, with 7 bases identical to TRBD1. Specimen: CD4+ T cells sorted from blood, collected roughly 2,000 days after a stem cell transplant with posttransplant cyclophosphamide. This sequence was found in a female patient in her thirties or forties who received an allogeneic stem cell transplant from a related donor, was CMV-positive, and had no GVHD. The T cells may come from the graft donor. CDR3 in amino acids: CATPGQNFYEQYF. The CDR3 DNA sequence: TGTGCCACCCCGGGACAGAACTTCTACGAGCAGTACTTC.